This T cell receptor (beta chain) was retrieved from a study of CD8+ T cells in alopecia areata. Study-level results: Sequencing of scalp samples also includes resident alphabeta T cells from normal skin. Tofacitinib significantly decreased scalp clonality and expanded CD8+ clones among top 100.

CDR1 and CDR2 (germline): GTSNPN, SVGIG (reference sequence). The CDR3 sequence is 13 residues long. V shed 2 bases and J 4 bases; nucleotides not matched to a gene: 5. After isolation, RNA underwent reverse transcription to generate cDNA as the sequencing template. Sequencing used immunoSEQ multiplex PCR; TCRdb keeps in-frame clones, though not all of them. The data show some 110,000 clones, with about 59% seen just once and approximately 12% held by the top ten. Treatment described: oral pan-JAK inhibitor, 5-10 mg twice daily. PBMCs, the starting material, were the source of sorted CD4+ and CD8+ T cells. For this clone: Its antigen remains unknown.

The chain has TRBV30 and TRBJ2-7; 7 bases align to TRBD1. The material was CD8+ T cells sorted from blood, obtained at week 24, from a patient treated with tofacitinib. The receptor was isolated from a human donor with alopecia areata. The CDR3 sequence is CAWSPQQGYEQYF. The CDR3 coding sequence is TGTGCCTGGAGTCCTCAACAGGGGTACGAGCAGTACTTC.